This T cell receptor beta chain was sequenced during a study of T cell changes during pregnancy in multiple sclerosis. Profiling relied on immunoSEQ multiplex PCR, and the TCRdb table lists in-frame clones only, not all of them. Of over 50,000 clones in the sample, about 87% were seen once. Germline values: CDR1 SGHRS, CDR2 YFSETQ. The V end lost 3 bases, the J end lost 3 bases, and 16 bases lay between the germline ends. The CDR3 is 15 amino acids. The rearrangement joins TRBV5-1 to TRBJ2-7, with a tentative D call TRBD2 (6 bases). The sequencing sample was made of peripheral blood from another person, used as feeder cells. The sequence came from a human donor whose cells served as feeder cells for cultures in a pregnancy study. DNA for the CDR3: TGCGCCAGCAGCTCCGGGACTGACCTAGGCTACGAGCAGTACTTC. Translation gives CASSSGTDLGYEQYF.